Below, 15 T cell receptor beta chains from the same sample are listed, as sequenced in a study of T cells in Graves' hyperthyroidism and ophthalmopathy. The CDR3 regions of TCR beta were amplified from RNA transcripts. During a first-round RT-PCR of the TCR CDR3, the HTBI primer set was used. Each CDR3 protein gets one entry after TCRdb re-called the multiplex PCR reads with MiXCR. Among hundreds of thousands of distinct CDR3 sequences, 15% to 18% were seen once, and the ten largest hold roughly 7.7%. Sequencing input: blood. These TCRs come from a woman under 30 with Graves' hyperthyroidism.

At least ten counts were recorded for this clonotype. The chain has TRBV6-6 and TRBJ2-7; 7 positions match TRBD1. Germline trimming cut 0 bases from V and 2 bases from J; bases unmatched to any gene: 1. CDR1 MNHNY and CDR2 SVGAGI come from the germline V gene (reference sequence). The CDR3 extends over 14 amino acids. CDR3 amino acids: CASSYSQGAYEQYF. In DNA, the CDR3 is TGTGCCAGCAGTTACTCGCAGGGGGCCTACGAGCAGTACTTC.

The chain has TRBV2 and TRBJ2-5; possible D gene TRBD1, 5 bases. This CDR3 has 15 amino acids. Germline V gives CDR1 SNHLY, CDR2 FYNNEI. The V gene lost 0 bases and the J gene lost 1 base, with 9 bases spanning the gap. The CDR3 coding sequence is TGTGCCAGCAGTGAAGCGCAGGGCCCCCAAGAGACCCAGTACTTC. It translates to CASSEAQGPQETQYF.

There are many counts of this clonotype. The chain couples TRBV19 to TRBJ2-5; D gene unclear. Per germline, CDR1 LNHDA and CDR2 SQIVND (reference sequence). V lost 5 bases and J 2 bases, leaving 9 bases between the germline ends. This CDR3 comprises 13 residues. The CDR3 here is CASSASMQETQYF. As DNA, the CDR3 is TGTGCCAGTAGTGCGTCTATGCAAGAGACCCAGTACTTC.

This clonotype appeared a few times. The gene calls are TRBV5-6 and TRBJ2-1; 14 bases map to TRBD2. The CDR3 sequence is 22 residues long. V shed 4 bases and J 3 bases; nucleotides not matched to a gene: 21. Germline V lookup: CDR1 SGHDT, CDR2 YYEEEE. DNA of the CDR3: TGTGCCAGCAGCCATCAAAAATACTCACCGGGACTAGCGGGAGTCGGCTACAATGAGCAGTTCTTC. It is translated as CASSHQKYSPGLAGVGYNEQFF. The full variable domain, with the rest looked up from reference TRBV5-6 and TRBJ2-1, is DAGVTQSPTHLIKTRGQQVTLRCSPKSGHDTVSWYQQALGQGPQFIFQYYEEEERQRGNFPDRFSGHQFPNYSSELNVNALLLGDSALYLCASSHQKYSPGLAGVGYNEQFFGPGTRLTVL.

This clonotype was counted ten times or more. This sequence joins TRBV20-1 and TRBJ2-2; D is possibly TRBD1 (5 bases). V gave up 0 bases and J gave up 4 bases, with 9 bases separating them. The CDR3 has 14 residues. Looked up from germline, CDR1 is DFQATT and CDR2 is SNEGSKA (reference sequence). CDR3 in DNA: TGCAGTGCTAGAGATATGCAGGGCACCGGGGAGCTGTTTTTT. It yields the protein CSARDMQGTGELFF.

This clonotype was counted at least ten times. The chain couples TRBV20-1 to TRBJ2-5, with D unclear. Per germline, CDR1 DFQATT and CDR2 SNEGSKA (reference sequence). The ends were cut back, 4 bases at V and 5 bases at J, with 11 bases in the middle. This CDR3 spans 12 amino acids. CDR3 bases: TGCAGTGCTACAGCTGGGAAGGAGACCCAGTACTTC. Encoded protein: CSATAGKETQYF.

This clonotype came up many times. The chain employs TRBV12-3 or TRBV12-4 and TRBJ1-3, with TRBD1 as a possible D gene (6 bases). V gave up 6 bases and J gave up 2 bases, with 14 bases separating them. CDR3 length equals 15 residues. CDR3 sequence (DNA): TGTGCCAGCAGCCCAAACCGGGACACTGGAAACACCATATATTTT. Translated: CASSPNRDTGNTIYF.

This rearrangement joins TRBV7-2 to TRBJ1-1, with unresolved D. Germline V gene sequence: CDR1 SGHTA, CDR2 FQGNSA. This CDR3 contains 14 residues. V shed 4 bases and J shed 2 bases, with 11 bases lying between them. CDR3: CASSSGSSNTEAFF. The CDR3 coding sequence is TGTGCCAGCAGCTCTGGGTCCTCCAACACTGAAGCTTTCTTT.

The chain joins TRBV10-3 to TRBJ2-7; D may match TRBD1 or TRBD2 (7 bases each). Trimming stripped 0 bases from V and 2 bases from J, with 17 bases between. This CDR3 contains 17 residues. Germline V gene data show CDR1 as ENHRY and CDR2 as SYGVKD. The DNA of the CDR3 is TGTGCCATCAGTGAGTCGCTGGGGGGGGGACAGACCTACGAGCAGTACTTC. It codes for CAISESLGGGQTYEQYF.

This clonotype was seen a few times. The chain is built from TRBV10-3 and TRBJ2-1; D is tentatively TRBD1 or TRBD2 (7 bases each). V lost 7 bases, J lost 6 bases, and 19 bases lay in between. Germline V lookup: CDR1 ENHRY, CDR2 SYGVKD. This CDR3 has 15 amino acids. The CDR3 spells CAITLGPGGGNEQFF. DNA of the CDR3: TGTGCCATCACCCTTGGGCCAGGGGGGGGCAATGAGCAGTTCTTC.

V usage is TRBV15 and J usage is TRBJ2-3, with a tentative D call TRBD1 (6 bases). The CDR3 sequence is 14 residues long. Trimming took off 6 bases at V and 2 bases at J, with 12 bases between the two ends. CDR1 LNHNV and CDR2 YYDKDF come from the germline V gene (reference sequence). CDR3 in DNA: TGTGCCACCAGTCAGGGGAAGATCACAGATACGCAGTATTTT. Its translation is CATSQGKITDTQYF.

Worth noting for this clonotype: At one boundary the junction diverges from the germline segment, which might be a read error. The chain is built from TRBV5-1 and TRBJ1-5, with D uncertain. The CDR3 is 13 residues long. Per the germline V gene, CDR1 is SGHRS and CDR2 is YFSETQ. As DNA, the CDR3 is TGCGCCAGCGGCTTTAGCGGGAATCAGCCCCAGCATTTT. Protein sequence: CASGFSGNQPQHF.

This chain connects TRBV6-4 to TRBJ2-7; TRBD2 matches at 7 bases. Per the germline V gene, CDR1 is MRHNA and CDR2 is SNTAGT. This CDR3 has 14 residues. J lost 2 bases, V lost 6 bases, and 7 bases had no gene match. CDR3 loop: CASRSGGTTYEQYF. In DNA, the CDR3 is TGTGCCAGCAGATCCGGGGGGACTACCTACGAGCAGTACTTC.

This clonotype appeared many times. This rearrangement joins TRBV5-1 to TRBJ2-2; 10 nucleotides align to TRBD2. CDR1 is SGHRS and CDR2 is YFSETQ in the germline V gene. CDR3 length equals 15 residues. V shed 2 bases, J shed 5 bases, and the junction held 3 bases outside the gene matches. CDR3 in DNA: TGCGCCAGCAGCTTCCTAGCGGGAGAAACCGGGGAGCTGTTTTTT. Amino acids: CASSFLAGETGELFF.

This clonotype was counted at least ten times. The J gene is TRBJ2-7, the V gene TRBV7-2, with D maybe TRBD2 (6 bases). Germline-derived CDR1 and CDR2 are SGHTA and FQGNSA. The V gene lost 3 bases and the J gene lost 2 bases, with 14 bases spanning the gap. The CDR3 consists of 15 residues. The DNA for the CDR3 is TGTGCCAGCAGCTTTTGGGGGGAGGTAACCTACGAGCAGTACTTC. Translated: CASSFWGEVTYEQYF.